One T cell receptor (beta chain) is described in this entry. Antigen specificity is unknown. This entry comes from a study of graft-versus-host responses after intestinal transplantation. Clones were read by immunoSEQ multiplex PCR, and TCRdb kept only the in-frame ones, dropping some. The sample has about 120,000 clones, about nine tenths seen once. Study-level findings and limits: Recipient marrow showed GvH clones, some seen first in ileum or blood. Peak circulating GvH clone levels were associated with early post-transplant HvG declines.

The specimen comprised unstimulated CD4+ T cells sorted from spleen or lymph node cells, sampled before intestinal transplant. The source is a human donor who received an intestinal transplant.

CDR3 nucleotides: TGCGCCAGCAGCCAAGTTGCGAACACAGATACGCAGTATTTT. Translated: CASSQVANTDTQYF. This rearrangement joins TRBV4-3 to TRBJ2-3; unclear D gene. V dropped 1 base and J dropped 2 bases, with 7 bases sitting between them. The CDR3 has 14 residues. Germline loops: CDR1 LGHNA, CDR2 YSLEER.